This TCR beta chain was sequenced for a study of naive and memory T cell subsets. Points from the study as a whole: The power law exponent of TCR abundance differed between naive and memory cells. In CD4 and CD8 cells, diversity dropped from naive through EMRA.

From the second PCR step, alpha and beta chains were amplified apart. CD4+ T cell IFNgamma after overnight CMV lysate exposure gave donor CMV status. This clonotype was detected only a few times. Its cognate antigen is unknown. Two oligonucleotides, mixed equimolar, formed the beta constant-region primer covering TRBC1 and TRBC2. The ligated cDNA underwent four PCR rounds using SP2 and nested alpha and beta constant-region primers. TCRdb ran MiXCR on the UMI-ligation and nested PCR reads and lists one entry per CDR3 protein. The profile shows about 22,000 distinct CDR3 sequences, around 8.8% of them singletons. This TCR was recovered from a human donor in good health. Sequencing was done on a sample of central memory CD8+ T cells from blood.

This CDR3 reads CASSPWTGAFEQYF. The DNA of the CDR3 is TGTGCCAGCAGCCCTTGGACTGGCGCGTTCGAGCAGTACTTC. The chain carries TRBV7-2 and TRBJ2-7, with D perhaps TRBD2 (5 bases). CDR1 is SGHTA, CDR2 FQGNSA, per germline. Trimming cost V 5 bases and J 6 bases, with 17 bases left between them. This CDR3 spans 14 amino acids.